One and the same sample provided the 9 T cell receptor beta chains below, sequenced in a study of Graves' ophthalmopathy and Graves' hyperthyroidism. Amplified TCR beta CDR3 regions were obtained using RNA transcripts as template. The workflow started with a first-round RT-PCR run with HTBI primers and then moved on to a second-round multiplex PCR. TCRdb re-analysed the multiplex PCR reads in MiXCR, keeping a single row per CDR3 protein. Of about 400,000 distinct CDR3 sequences listed, approximately 20% are singletons. The sequenced sample consisted of peripheral blood. The receptors here all came from a woman younger than 30 with Graves' ophthalmopathy.

V gene TRBV7-2 combines with J gene TRBJ1-1, with D possibly matching TRBD1 (6 bases). This CDR3 region has 14 residues. Germline assignment: CDR1 SGHTA and CDR2 FQGNSA. Trimming removed 5 bases from V and 5 bases from J, with 15 bases in between. As DNA, the CDR3 is TGTGCCAGCAGCCAGCGCTGGGGGGCTACTGAAGCTTTCTTT. Translation: CASSQRWGATEAFF.

This clonotype was seen ten or more times. The gene calls are TRBV14 and TRBJ2-4, with D hard to call. The germline V gene has CDR1 SGHDN and CDR2 FVKESK. V shed 0 bases and J shed 4 bases, with 7 bases lying between them. The CDR3 totals 14 residues. DNA for the CDR3: TGTGCCAGCAGCCAAGAGAAGGCTAAAAACATTCAGTACTTC. Protein: CASSQEKAKNIQYF.

This clonotype was seen at least ten times. The chain is built from TRBV29-1 and TRBJ2-5; D unclear. Germline V gene sequence: CDR1 SQVTM, CDR2 ANQGSEA. V lost 4 bases, J lost 2 bases, and 14 bases lay in between. This CDR3 spans 14 amino acids. CDR3 DNA sequence: TGCAGCGTTGCACGACCCGGGCCACAAGAGACCCAGTACTTC. Translated: CSVARPGPQETQYF. The full variable domain, with the rest looked up from reference TRBV29-1 and TRBJ2-5, is SAVISQKPSRDICQRGTSLTIQCQVDSQVTMMFWYRQQPGQSLTLIATANQGSEATYESGFVIDKFPISRPNLTFSTLTVSNMSPEDSSIYLCSVARPGPQETQYFGPGTRLLVL.

The table lists this clonotype with many counts. The chain has TRBV27 and TRBJ1-5; D might be TRBD1 (5 bases). The V and J ends lost 5 bases and 1 base respectively, with 12 bases between them. The germline gives CDR1 MNHEY, CDR2 SMNVEV (reference sequence). CDR3 length: 15 amino acids. The CDR3 DNA reads TGTGCCAGCAGTGACCTGGGACGGAGCAATCAGCCCCAGCATTTT. Translation gives CASSDLGRSNQPQHF.

Only a few counts were recorded for this clonotype. The chain carries TRBV3-1 and TRBJ2-7, with D hard to call. CDR3 length equals 14 residues. Trimming removed 2 bases from V and 0 bases from J, with 8 bases in between. Germline loops: CDR1 LGHDT, CDR2 YNNKEL (reference sequence). The CDR3 here is CASSQSESSYEQYF. CDR3 nucleotides: TGTGCCAGCAGCCAATCGGAGAGCTCCTACGAGCAGTACTTC.

The chain links TRBV6-1 to TRBJ2-7, with no clear D. The ends were cut back, 7 bases at V and 3 bases at J, with 10 bases in the middle. Germline V gene sequence: CDR1 MNHNS, CDR2 SASEGT. The CDR3 is 12 residues long. CDR3 protein: CASKGLGYEQYF. The CDR3 coding sequence is TGTGCCAGCAAGGGTCTTGGCTACGAGCAGTACTTC.

The chain uses TRBV7-2 and TRBJ2-7; possibly TRBD1 for D (5 bases). Germline loops: CDR1 SGHTA, CDR2 FQGNSA. The CDR3 runs 12 residues. The ends were cut back, 2 bases at V and 7 bases at J, with 9 bases in the middle. CDR3 DNA sequence: TGTGCCAGCAGCTTACAGACAGAAGAGCAGTACTTC. This translates into CASSLQTEEQYF.

This clonotype was seen repeatedly, ten times or more. This chain uses TRBV12-3 or TRBV12-4 with TRBJ2-2; D may be TRBD1 (6 bases). V lost 9 bases, J lost 1 base, and 9 bases lay in between. The CDR3 has 13 residues. CDR3 sequence reads: CASSTGNTGELFF. CDR3 DNA: TGTGCCAGTTCGACAGGGAACACCGGGGAGCTGTTTTTT.

This clonotype was observed at least ten times. The chain uses TRBV20-1 and TRBJ2-7, with a possible D match to TRBD1 (5 bases). With 3 bases removed from V and 5 bases from J, the gap between germline ends came to 20 bases. Germline assignment: CDR1 DFQATT and CDR2 SNEGSKA (reference sequence). The CDR3 extends over 15 amino acids. CDR3 DNA: TGCAGTGCTAGCTTTGCAGGACACCCAGGGAACGAGCAGTACTTC. It encodes CSASFAGHPGNEQYF.